The entry below gives a single TCR beta chain sequence along with its context. This entry belongs to a study of blood T cell repertoires in COVID-19. TCRdb's table, derived via immunoSEQ multiplex PCR, lists solely in-frame clones and lacks some. The top ten clones hold about a tenth of a sample with 390,000 or so clones, approximately 90% of them seen once. The receptor comes from a woman aged 45-65 years who had recovered from COVID-19. Sequenced material: PBMCs or T cells enriched from blood (not recorded which).

The CDR3 reads CASRPRGSGANVLTF. Written as DNA, the CDR3 is TGTGCCAGCAGACCCAGGGGTAGTGGGGCCAACGTCCTGACTTTC. This chain connects TRBV7-2 to TRBJ2-6; perhaps TRBD1 as D (6 bases). The CDR3 contains 15 residues. The ends were cut back, 6 bases at V and 3 bases at J, with 12 bases in the middle. From germline, CDR1 is SGHTA and CDR2 FQGNSA.